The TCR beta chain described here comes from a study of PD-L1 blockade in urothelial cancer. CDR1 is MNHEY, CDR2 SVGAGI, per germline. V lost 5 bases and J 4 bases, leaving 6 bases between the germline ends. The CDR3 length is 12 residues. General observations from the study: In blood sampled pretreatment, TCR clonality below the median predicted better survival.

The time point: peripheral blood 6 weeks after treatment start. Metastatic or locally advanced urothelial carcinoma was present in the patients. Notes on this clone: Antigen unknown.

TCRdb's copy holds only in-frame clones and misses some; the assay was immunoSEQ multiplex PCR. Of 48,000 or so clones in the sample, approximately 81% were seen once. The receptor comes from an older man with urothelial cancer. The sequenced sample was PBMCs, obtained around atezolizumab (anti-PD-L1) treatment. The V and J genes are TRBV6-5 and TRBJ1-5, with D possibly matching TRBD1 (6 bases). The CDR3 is CASSTGNQPQHF. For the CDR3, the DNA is TGTGCCAGCAGTACAGGGAATCAGCCCCAGCATTTT.